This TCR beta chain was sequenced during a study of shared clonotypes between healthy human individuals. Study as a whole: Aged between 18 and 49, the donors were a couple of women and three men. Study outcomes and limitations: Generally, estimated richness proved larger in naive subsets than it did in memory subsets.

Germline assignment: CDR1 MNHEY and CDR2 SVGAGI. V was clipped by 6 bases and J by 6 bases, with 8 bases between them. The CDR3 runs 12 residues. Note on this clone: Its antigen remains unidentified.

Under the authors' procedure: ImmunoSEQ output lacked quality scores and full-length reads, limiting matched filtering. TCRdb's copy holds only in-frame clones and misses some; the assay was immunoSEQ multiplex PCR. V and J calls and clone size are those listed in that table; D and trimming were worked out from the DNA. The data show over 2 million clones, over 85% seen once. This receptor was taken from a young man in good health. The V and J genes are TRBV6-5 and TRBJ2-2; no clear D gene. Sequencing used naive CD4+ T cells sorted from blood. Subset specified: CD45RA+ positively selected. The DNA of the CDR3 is TGTGCCAGCAGGACTCCGCCCGGGGAGCTGTTTTTT. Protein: CASRTPPGELFF.